These T cell receptor beta chains were read from a single sample in a study of identical twins. TCRdb processed the 5' RACE reads anew with MiXCR; each CDR3 protein has one entry. The profile shows under 800,000 distinct CDR3 sequences, about 20% of them singletons. A further study also used this sample, focusing on T cells expressing NK-cell markers.

Sample: PBMCs. Source of these receptors: a woman younger than 30 in good health. Both conserved end residues are part of each CDR3. D genes are given only for firm matches. Where a row states a size, it is once, few, many or the class of an expanded clone; other rows omit it.

cdr3_length clone_size j_call d_call v_call cdr3_aa cdr3_nt
13 few TRBJ2-7 . TRBV29-1 CSTRDGISYEQYF TGCAGCACCCGGGACGGAATCTCCTACGAGCAGTACTTC
16 . TRBJ2-7 TRBD2 TRBV27 CASSPGLAGFSYEQYF TGTGCCAGCAGTCCCGGACTAGCGGGCTTCTCCTACGAGCAGTACTTC
12 . TRBJ2-5 . TRBV5-8 CASTLLVGTQYF TGTGCCAGCACCCTCCTTGTGGGGACCCAGTACTTC
12 many TRBJ2-7 TRBD1 TRBV20-1 CSAPGTGYEQYF TGCAGTGCTCCCGGGACAGGCTACGAGCAGTACTTC
16 few TRBJ1-3 . TRBV4-2 CASSQDSGASGNTIYF TGTGCCAGCAGCCAGGACAGCGGGGCGTCTGGAAACACCATATATTTT
13 . TRBJ2-7 TRBD2 TRBV20-1 CSARTSASYEQYF TGCAGTGCCCGGACTAGCGCCTCCTACGAGCAGTACTTC
11 once TRBJ2-1 . TRBV19 CASSIGGARFF TGTGCCAGTAGTATAGGGGGGGCGCGGTTCTTC
11 . TRBJ2-3 . TRBV20-1 CSASWADTQYF TGCAGTGCTAGTTGGGCAGATACGCAGTATTTT
13 few TRBJ1-6 . TRBV20-1 CSAMETTDSPLHF TGCAGTGCTATGGAAACTACAGATTCACCCCTCCACTTT
13 . TRBJ2-7 TRBD1 TRBV5-1 CASRVGRGSEQYF TGCGCCAGCAGGGTTGGCAGGGGGTCCGAGCAGTACTTC
14 many TRBJ2-1 TRBD2 TRBV20-1 CSAPGLAGGPEQFF TGCAGTGCACCAGGACTAGCGGGAGGGCCTGAGCAGTTCTTC
14 few TRBJ2-7 . TRBV5-6 CASSWASSPYEQYF TGTGCCAGCAGCTGGGCTAGCTCCCCCTACGAGCAGTACTTC
14 . TRBJ2-5 TRBD1 TRBV20-1 CSANTGAPQETQYF TGCAGTGCTAATACAGGGGCGCCCCAAGAGACCCAGTACTTC
15 . TRBJ2-7 TRBD2 TRBV5-1 CASRTSGGSAYEQYF TGCGCCAGCAGGACTAGCGGGGGCTCCGCCTACGAGCAGTACTTC
14 many TRBJ2-1 . TRBV3-1 CASSQGASYNEQFF TGTGCCAGCAGCCAAGGGGCCAGCTACAATGAGCAGTTCTTC
16 few TRBJ2-1 TRBD2 TRBV5-1 CASTVSGVSPYNEQFF TGCGCCAGCACCGTTAGCGGGGTCAGCCCCTACAATGAGCAGTTCTTC
16 few TRBJ2-5 . TRBV4-3 CASSQGRDSTKETQYF TGCGCCAGCAGCCAGGGACGGGACTCCACGAAAGAGACCCAGTACTTC
15 few TRBJ2-1 . TRBV6-1 CASSLDASSYNEQFF TGTGCCAGCAGCCTGGACGCTTCCTCCTACAATGAGCAGTTCTTC